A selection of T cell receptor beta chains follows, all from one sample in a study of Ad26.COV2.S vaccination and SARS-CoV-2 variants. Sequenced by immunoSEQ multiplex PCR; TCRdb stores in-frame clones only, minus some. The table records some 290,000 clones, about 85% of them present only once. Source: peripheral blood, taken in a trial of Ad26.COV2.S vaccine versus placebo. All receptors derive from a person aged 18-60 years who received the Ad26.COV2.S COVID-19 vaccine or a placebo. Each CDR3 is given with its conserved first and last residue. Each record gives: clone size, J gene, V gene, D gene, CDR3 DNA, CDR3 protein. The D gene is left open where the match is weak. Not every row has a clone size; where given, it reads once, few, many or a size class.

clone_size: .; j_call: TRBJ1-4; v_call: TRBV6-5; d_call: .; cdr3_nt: TGTGCCAGCAGCCTCGCGGTAGGCCCTCCCGAAAAACTGTTTTTT; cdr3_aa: CASSLAVGPPEKLFF
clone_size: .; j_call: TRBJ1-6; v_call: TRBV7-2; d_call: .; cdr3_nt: TGTGCCAGCAGCTTTATTGGCCTAGGGTCGGATAATTCACCCCTCCACTTT; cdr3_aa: CASSFIGLGSDNSPLHF
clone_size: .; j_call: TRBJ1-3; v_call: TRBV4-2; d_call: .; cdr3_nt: TGTGCCAGCAGCCATGATGTCCGGAGGGGTTCTGGAAACACCATATATTTT; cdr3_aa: CASSHDVRRGSGNTIYF
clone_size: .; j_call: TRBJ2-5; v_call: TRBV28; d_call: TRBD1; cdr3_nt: TGTGCCAGCAGGATCGGACAGGGGGTGTTCGCCCAGTACTTC; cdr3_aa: CASRIGQGVFAQYF
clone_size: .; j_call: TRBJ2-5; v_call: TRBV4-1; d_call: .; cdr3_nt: TGCGCCAGCAGCCACCAAACGACGGGTACCGGGACACAACAAGAGACCCAGTACTTC; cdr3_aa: CASSHQTTGTGTQQETQYF
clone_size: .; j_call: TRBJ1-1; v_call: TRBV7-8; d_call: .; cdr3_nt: TGTGCCAGCAGCTTGACGGCGGCGAACACTGAAGCTTTCTTT; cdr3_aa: CASSLTAANTEAFF
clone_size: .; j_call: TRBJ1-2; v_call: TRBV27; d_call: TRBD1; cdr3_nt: TGTGCCAGCAGTTTAACTGGGACAGGGTTTGGCTACACCTTC; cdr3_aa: CASSLTGTGFGYTF
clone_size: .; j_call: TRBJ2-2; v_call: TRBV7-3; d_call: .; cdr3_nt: TGTGCCAGCAGGGGGCTCGGGCAAACCGGGGAGCTGTTTTTT; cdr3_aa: CASRGLGQTGELFF
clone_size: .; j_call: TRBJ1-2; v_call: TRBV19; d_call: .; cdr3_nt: TGTGCCAGTAGTATTGGCTATGGCTACACCTTC; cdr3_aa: CASSIGYGYTF
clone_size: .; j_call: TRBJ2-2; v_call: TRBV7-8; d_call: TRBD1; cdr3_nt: TGTGCCAGCAGCCAAGACAGGGTGGCGCTGTTTTTT; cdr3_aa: CASSQDRVALFF
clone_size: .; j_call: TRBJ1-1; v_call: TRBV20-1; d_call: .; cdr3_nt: TGCAGTGCTAGTAAGGGCGGGGGGTGGACTGAAGCTTTCTTT; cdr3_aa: CSASKGGGWTEAFF
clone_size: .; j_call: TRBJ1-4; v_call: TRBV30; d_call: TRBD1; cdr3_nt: TGTGCCTGGAGACGACAGGGGGCTGAAAAACTGTTTTTT; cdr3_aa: CAWRRQGAEKLFF
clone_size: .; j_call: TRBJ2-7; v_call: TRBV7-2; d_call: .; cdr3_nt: TGTGCCAGCAGCTTAGCGTGGGGATCTTACGAGCAGTACTTC; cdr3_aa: CASSLAWGSYEQYF
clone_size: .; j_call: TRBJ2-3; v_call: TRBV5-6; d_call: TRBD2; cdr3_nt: TGTGCCAGCAGCCGGCTTGCGGGGGGGCTTAAAGATACGCAGTATTTT; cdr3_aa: CASSRLAGGLKDTQYF
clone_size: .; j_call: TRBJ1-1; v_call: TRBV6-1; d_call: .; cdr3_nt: TGTGCCAGCAGTGAAATGCAGGGGTCGGTTTCTGAAGCTTTCTTT; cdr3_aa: CASSEMQGSVSEAFF
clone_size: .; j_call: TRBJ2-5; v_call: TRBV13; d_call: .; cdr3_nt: TGTGCCAGCAGCTCGTATGTGGAAGAGACCCAGTACTTC; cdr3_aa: CASSSYVEETQYF
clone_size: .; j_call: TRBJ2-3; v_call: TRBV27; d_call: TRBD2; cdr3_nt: TGTGCCAGCAGTCAACTCGGACTAGCGGGGCATTCTAGCACAGATACGCAGTATTTT; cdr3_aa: CASSQLGLAGHSSTDTQYF
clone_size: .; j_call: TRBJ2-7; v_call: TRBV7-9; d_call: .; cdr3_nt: TGTGCCAGCAGCACCAGACCCCCGGCTGGCGAGCAGTACTTC; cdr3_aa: CASSTRPPAGEQYF
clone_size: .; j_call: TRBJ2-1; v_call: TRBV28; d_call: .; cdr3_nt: TGTGCCAGCAGCCCGCGGTTGCTCTCAGGGAATGAGCAGTTCTTC; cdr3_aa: CASSPRLLSGNEQFF
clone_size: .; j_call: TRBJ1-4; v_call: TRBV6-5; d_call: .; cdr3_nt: TGTGCCAGCAGTTCGGGGGGCAGGAATGAAAAACTGTTTTTT; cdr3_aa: CASSSGGRNEKLFF
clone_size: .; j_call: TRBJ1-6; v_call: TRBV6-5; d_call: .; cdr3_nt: TGTGCCACCCAAATCGTTAATTCACCCCTCCACTTT; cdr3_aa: CATQIVNSPLHF
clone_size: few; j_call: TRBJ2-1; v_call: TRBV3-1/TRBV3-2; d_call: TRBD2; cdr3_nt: TGTGCCAGCAGCTCCCGACTAGCCTATGAGCAGTTCTTC; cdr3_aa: CASSSRLAYEQFF
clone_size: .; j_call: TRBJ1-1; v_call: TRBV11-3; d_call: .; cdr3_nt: TGTGCCAGCAGCTTAGAACTGAGCACTGAAGCTTTCTTT; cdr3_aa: CASSLELSTEAFF
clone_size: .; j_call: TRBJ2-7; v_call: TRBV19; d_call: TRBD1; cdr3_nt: TGTGCCAGTAGTAATCCAGGGGGCAGCTCCTACGAGCAGTACTTC; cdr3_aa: CASSNPGGSSYEQYF
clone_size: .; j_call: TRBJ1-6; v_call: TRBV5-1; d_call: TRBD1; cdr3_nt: TGCGCCAGCAGCAGAGGACAGGGGCAGACCAATTCACCCCTCCACTTT; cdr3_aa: CASSRGQGQTNSPLHF